These T cell receptor beta chains were read from a single sample in a study of blood T cells in healthy people across ages. A single record per CDR3 protein comes from TCRdb applying MiXCR to the 5' RACE reads. The sample includes some 1.4 million distinct CDR3 sequences, around 39% of them seen just once. What was sequenced was blood. The origin of the receptors is a woman aged 18-35 years in good health. Each CDR3 is given without its conserved first and last residue.

J gene: TRBJ2-1
V gene: TRBV12-3/TRBV12-4
CDR3 length: 14
CDR3 protein: ASSLVRLAGGDEQF

J gene: TRBJ2-1
V gene: TRBV2
CDR3 length: 13
CDR3 protein: ASIPKGEGYNEQF

J gene: -
V gene: TRBV2
CDR3 length: 13
CDR3 protein: ASSEQRLTYNEQY

J gene: TRBJ2-6
V gene: TRBV18
CDR3 length: 14
CDR3 protein: ASSATGVSGANVLT

J gene: TRBJ2-1
V gene: TRBV20-1
CDR3 length: 12
CDR3 protein: SAALAGAGNEQF

J gene: -
V gene: TRBV21-1
CDR3 length: 14
CDR3 protein: ASSKGDRYPQETQF

J gene: TRBJ2-1
V gene: TRBV30
CDR3 length: 12
CDR3 protein: AWSRLAGINEQF

J gene: TRBJ1-1
V gene: TRBV19
CDR3 length: 11
CDR3 protein: ASSTVDRSEAF

J gene: TRBJ2-1
V gene: TRBV12-3/TRBV12-4
CDR3 length: 13
CDR3 protein: ASSSPGLKHNEQF

J gene: TRBJ2-7
V gene: TRBV4-1
CDR3 length: 13
CDR3 protein: ASSPREGNTYEQY

J gene: TRBJ2-3
V gene: TRBV11-2
CDR3 length: 13
CDR3 protein: ASSFEAGRTDTQY

J gene: TRBJ2-7
V gene: TRBV7-6
CDR3 length: 12
CDR3 protein: ASSLFGRPYEQY

J gene: TRBJ2-5
V gene: TRBV6-5
CDR3 length: 14
CDR3 protein: ASSYGGGGIQETQY

J gene: TRBJ1-2
V gene: TRBV20-1
CDR3 length: 13
CDR3 protein: SARARDRPNYGCT

J gene: TRBJ1-1
V gene: TRBV5-1
CDR3 length: 13
CDR3 protein: ASSSGSLVNTEAF

J gene: TRBJ2-7
V gene: TRBV18
CDR3 length: 14
CDR3 protein: ASSRGGRTSGSEQY

J gene: TRBJ2-5
V gene: TRBV9
CDR3 length: 16
CDR3 protein: ASSTGTSGGAFRETQY

J gene: TRBJ1-1
V gene: TRBV5-1
CDR3 length: 12
CDR3 protein: ASSFSQGVTEAF

J gene: TRBJ2-7
V gene: TRBV7-2
CDR3 length: 12
CDR3 protein: ASSRNGLGYEQY

J gene: TRBJ2-6
V gene: TRBV9
CDR3 length: 14
CDR3 protein: ASSGDRGSGANVLT

J gene: TRBJ2-1
V gene: TRBV20-1
CDR3 length: 14
CDR3 protein: SASPSEGASYNEQF

J gene: TRBJ2-3
V gene: TRBV4-2
CDR3 length: 11
CDR3 protein: ASSQGVGDTQY

J gene: TRBJ2-7
V gene: TRBV29-1
CDR3 length: 12
CDR3 protein: SVEDRGTTYEQY

J gene: TRBJ2-7
V gene: TRBV20-1
CDR3 length: 11
CDR3 protein: SAGGGFSYEQY

J gene: TRBJ2-3
V gene: TRBV2
CDR3 length: 12
CDR3 protein: ASSRDRAGETQY

J gene: TRBJ2-5
V gene: TRBV12-3/TRBV12-4
CDR3 length: 15
CDR3 protein: ASSYRGRLMAQETQY

J gene: TRBJ2-7
V gene: TRBV10-3
CDR3 length: 13
CDR3 protein: AISESLAGSYEQY

J gene: TRBJ2-7
V gene: TRBV6-6
CDR3 length: 13
CDR3 protein: ASSYSVREENEQY

J gene: TRBJ2-1
V gene: TRBV7-9
CDR3 length: 11
CDR3 protein: ASRKGGRNEQF

J gene: TRBJ1-1
V gene: TRBV27
CDR3 length: 13
CDR3 protein: ASSVGTTMNTEAF

J gene: TRBJ2-7
V gene: TRBV7-9
CDR3 length: 10
CDR3 protein: ASSQGTSAMY

J gene: TRBJ2-1
V gene: TRBV27
CDR3 length: 13
CDR3 protein: ASQNRRSSYNEQF

J gene: TRBJ2-1
V gene: TRBV20-1
CDR3 length: 9
CDR3 protein: SAAYGGEQF

J gene: -
V gene: TRBV14
CDR3 length: 13
CDR3 protein: ASSQGDRGAYEQY

J gene: TRBJ1-6
V gene: TRBV20-1
CDR3 length: 12
CDR3 protein: SARAARVDAPLH

J gene: TRBJ1-6
V gene: TRBV3-1
CDR3 length: 13
CDR3 protein: ASSLGGKLNSPLH

J gene: TRBJ1-6
V gene: TRBV12-3/TRBV12-4
CDR3 length: 14
CDR3 protein: ASSFSGGRDDSPLH

J gene: TRBJ2-5
V gene: TRBV18
CDR3 length: 13
CDR3 protein: ASSPGTTAQETQY

J gene: TRBJ2-1
V gene: TRBV7-9
CDR3 length: 12
CDR3 protein: ASSRPTSGTLQF

J gene: -
V gene: TRBV12-3/TRBV12-4
CDR3 length: 11
CDR3 protein: ASTGGQVYEQY

J gene: TRBJ1-5
V gene: TRBV6-6
CDR3 length: 14
CDR3 protein: ASSSNRESSNQPQH

J gene: TRBJ2-3
V gene: TRBV5-1
CDR3 length: 13
CDR3 protein: ASRPSGQGVDTQY

J gene: TRBJ1-4
V gene: TRBV28
CDR3 length: 13
CDR3 protein: ASSMGWADNEKLF

J gene: TRBJ2-6
V gene: TRBV5-1
CDR3 length: 15
CDR3 protein: ASGSGTGSSGANVLT

J gene: TRBJ1-6
V gene: TRBV20-1
CDR3 length: 11
CDR3 protein: SAGRGLNSPLH

J gene: TRBJ2-1
V gene: TRBV12-3/TRBV12-4
CDR3 length: 9
CDR3 protein: ASSLAETQF

J gene: TRBJ2-3
V gene: TRBV6-2/TRBV6-3
CDR3 length: 13
CDR3 protein: ASFHSQFPTDTQY

J gene: TRBJ2-3
V gene: TRBV20-1
CDR3 length: 13
CDR3 protein: SARDVGLVTDTQY

J gene: TRBJ2-7
V gene: TRBV4-1
CDR3 length: 13
CDR3 protein: ASSQVDLGTYEQY

J gene: TRBJ2-2
V gene: TRBV5-1
CDR3 length: 12
CDR3 protein: ASSSTVNTGELF

J gene: TRBJ1-2
V gene: TRBV6-5
CDR3 length: 11
CDR3 protein: ASNQGGFYGYT

J gene: TRBJ2-3
V gene: TRBV4-1
CDR3 length: 14
CDR3 protein: ASSQSLAARTDTQY

J gene: TRBJ1-1
V gene: TRBV20-1
CDR3 length: 10
CDR3 protein: SARWGNTEAF

J gene: TRBJ1-6
V gene: TRBV28
CDR3 length: 13
CDR3 protein: ASVPTGFRGSPLH

J gene: TRBJ1-1
V gene: TRBV6-5
CDR3 length: 12
CDR3 protein: ASSYGGGRTEAF

J gene: TRBJ1-1
V gene: TRBV3-1
CDR3 length: 13
CDR3 protein: ASSQYGGLGTEAF

J gene: TRBJ2-3
V gene: TRBV6-1
CDR3 length: 13
CDR3 protein: ASSRDRGVTDTQY

J gene: TRBJ2-3
V gene: TRBV2
CDR3 length: 13
CDR3 protein: ASSEGTGRMDTQY

J gene: TRBJ2-5
V gene: TRBV20-1
CDR3 length: 9
CDR3 protein: SAYSLEEQY